Presented here are 14 T cell receptor beta chains from one specimen sequenced in a study of CD8 T cells in Susac syndrome. With random hexamers, roughly 0.5 to 1 ug RNA was reverse transcribed. Each CDR3 protein is one row after TCRdb ran MiXCR on the immunoSEQ multiplex PCR reads. The sample includes 200,000 to 250,000 distinct CDR3 sequences, about 95% seen only once; the top ten take about 0.091%. Specimen: CD4+ T cells from PBMCs. The receptors originated from a human donor with multiple sclerosis.

This chain uses TRBV20-1 with TRBJ2-5; the D is unclear. Deletions cut 5 bases from V and 2 bases from J, with 18 bases between. Germline lookup yields CDR1 DFQATT and CDR2 SNEGSKA (reference sequence). This CDR3 has 15 residues. As DNA, the CDR3 is TGCAGTGCTCCCCAGGCCCAAGGGTCTCAAGAGACCCAGTACTTC. Protein sequence: CSAPQAQGSQETQYF.

CDR3 sequence: CASSPADRGLAGELFF. The DNA for the CDR3 is TGTGCCAGCTCACCAGCGGACAGGGGGCTCGCCGGGGAGCTGTTTTTT. The chain links TRBV18 to TRBJ2-2, with 11 bases aligning to TRBD1. CDR1 and CDR2 (germline): KGHSH, LQKENI. The CDR3 covers 16 residues. The V and J ends lost 2 bases and 6 bases, in that order; junction bases with no gene match: 5.

The chain links TRBV5-1 to TRBJ2-1; 7 bases fit TRBD1. The V and J ends lost 0 bases and 6 bases, in that order; junction bases with no gene match: 6. CDR1 SGHRS and CDR2 YFSETQ come from the germline V gene. The length of the CDR3 is 15 residues. The CDR3 bases are TGCGCCAGCAGCTTGGCGACAGGGTTTGGCAATGAGCAGTTCTTC. Translated: CASSLATGFGNEQFF.

This chain joins TRBV18 and TRBJ1-5; no reliable D call. The CDR3 is 13 amino acids. The germline V and J ends were trimmed by 3 bases and 4 bases, with 7 bases remaining between them. CDR1 is KGHSH and CDR2 is LQKENI in the germline V gene. The CDR3 sequence: CASSPDRNQPQHF. As DNA, the CDR3 is TGTGCCAGCTCACCGGACCGAAATCAGCCCCAGCATTTT. The full variable domain, in which reference TRBV18 and TRBJ1-5 provide the parts outside the CDR3, is NAGVMQNPRHLVRRRGQEARLRCSPMKGHSHVYWYRQLPEEGLKFMVYLQKENIIDESGMPKERFSAEFPKEGPSILRIQQVVRGDSAAYFCASSPDRNQPQHFGDGTRLSIL.

The chain is built from TRBV6-5 and TRBJ1-2, with D hard to call. Trimming shortened V by 7 bases and J by 7 bases, and 13 bases separated the two germline ends. The CDR3 is 12 residues long. Germline loops: CDR1 MNHEY, CDR2 SVGAGI. CDR3 loop: CASTSGLSGYTF. The CDR3 DNA reads TGTGCCAGCACTAGCGGGCTGAGTGGCTACACCTTC.

The CDR3 nucleotides are TGCAGCGTTTTAGATGACAGGAGCTACGAGCAGTACTTC. Protein product: CSVLDDRSYEQYF. The chain couples TRBV29-1 to TRBJ2-7, with a tentative D call TRBD1 (6 bases). Between the trimmed V and J ends, which lost 5 bases and 3 bases, there was a span of 14 bases. Germline CDR1 is SQVTM and CDR2 is ANQGSEA. The CDR3 is made up of 13 amino acids.

The V and J genes are TRBV10-3 and TRBJ2-2, with 7 bases that match TRBD1. Trimming took 9 bases from V and 2 from J; bases not matched to a gene: 6. In germline, CDR1 is ENHRY, CDR2 SYGVKD. This CDR3 is built from 14 residues. The CDR3 DNA sequence: TGTGCCATTCGGGCAGGGGGTAACACCGGGGAGCTGTTTTTT. It encodes CAIRAGGNTGELFF.

This chain links TRBV3-1 with TRBJ2-1; 10 bases agree with TRBD2. Germline loops: CDR1 LGHDT, CDR2 YNNKEL (reference sequence). V lost 1 base and J lost 7; bases outside the gene matches: 13. This CDR3 has 18 residues. CDR3 loop: CASSQARLAGEWGNEQFF. In nucleotides, the CDR3 is TGTGCCAGCAGCCAAGCAAGGCTAGCGGGAGAATGGGGTAATGAGCAGTTCTTC.

The chain's CDR3 is CASSQRLLPDTQYF. The CDR3, as DNA: TGTGCCAGCAGCCAACGACTCCTCCCAGATACGCAGTATTTT. The chain joins TRBV4-2 to TRBJ2-3; D call uncertain. Deletions cut 2 bases from V and 4 bases from J, with 10 bases between. Per germline, CDR1 LGHNA and CDR2 YNFKEQ. This CDR3 is built from 14 residues.

The chain recombines TRBV23-1 with TRBJ2-5, with 13 bases that match TRBD2. TRBV23-1 is treated as an ORF (open reading frame) with a function not yet certain. This CDR3 comprises 18 residues. V lost 4 bases and J lost 4; bases outside the gene matches: 12. CDR3 in amino acids: CASSPQPGLAGWRETQYF. CDR3 bases: TGCGCCAGCAGTCCCCAGCCGGGACTAGCGGGATGGCGAGAGACCCAGTACTTC.

This chain joins TRBV20-1 and TRBJ2-7, with D perhaps matching TRBD1 (7 bases). Looked up from germline, CDR1 is DFQATT and CDR2 is SNEGSKA (reference sequence). This CDR3 has 13 residues. V shed 5 bases and J shed 4 bases, with 15 bases lying between them. The CDR3: CSALSEGAYEQYF. CDR3 nucleotide sequence: TGCAGTGCTCTATCGGAGGGGGCTTACGAGCAGTACTTC.

The chain combines TRBV20-1 with TRBJ2-7; D remains unclear. V was clipped by 5 bases and J by 3 bases, with 8 bases between them. There are 11 residues in the CDR3. CDR1 and CDR2 (germline): DFQATT, SNEGSKA (reference sequence). The CDR3 protein is CSAFYSYEQYF. CDR3 sequence (DNA): TGCAGTGCTTTCTACAGCTACGAGCAGTACTTC.

The chain couples TRBV29-1 to TRBJ2-4, with D perhaps matching TRBD2 (6 bases). The CDR3 sequence is 15 residues long. Germline CDR1 reads SQVTM; CDR2 reads ANQGSEA. Trimming left V 0 bases short and J 6 bases short, with 15 bases between. CDR3 sequence: CSVEDRGGKGNIQYF. The DNA for the CDR3 is TGCAGCGTTGAAGATCGTGGGGGGAAGGGAAACATTCAGTACTTC. Full variable domain (missing parts from reference TRBV29-1 and TRBJ2-4): SAVISQKPSRDICQRGTSLTIQCQVDSQVTMMFWYRQQPGQSLTLIATANQGSEATYESGFVIDKFPISRPNLTFSTLTVSNMSPEDSSIYLCSVEDRGGKGNIQYFGAGTRLSVL.

This clonotype has just one count. The chain is built from TRBV5-4 and TRBJ1-2, with D perhaps TRBD1 (6 bases). Germline V gene sequence: CDR1 SGHNT, CDR2 YYREEE (reference sequence). V gave up 1 base and J gave up 9 bases, with 16 bases separating them. The length of the CDR3 is 14 residues. The CDR3 is CASSLMGGDLRYTF. As DNA, the CDR3 is TGTGCCAGCAGCTTGATGGGGGGCGACTTACGCTACACCTTC.